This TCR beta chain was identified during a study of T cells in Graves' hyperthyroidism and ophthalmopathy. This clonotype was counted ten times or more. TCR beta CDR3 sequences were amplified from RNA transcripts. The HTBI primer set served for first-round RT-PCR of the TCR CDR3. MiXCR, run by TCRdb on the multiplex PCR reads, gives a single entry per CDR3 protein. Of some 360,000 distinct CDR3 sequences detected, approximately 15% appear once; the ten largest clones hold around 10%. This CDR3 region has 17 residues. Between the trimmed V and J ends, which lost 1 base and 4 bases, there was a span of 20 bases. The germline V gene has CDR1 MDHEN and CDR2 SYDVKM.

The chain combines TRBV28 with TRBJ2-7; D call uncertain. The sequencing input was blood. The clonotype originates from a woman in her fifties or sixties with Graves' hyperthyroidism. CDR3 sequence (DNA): TGTGCCAGCAGTTTATTCCTAGGTTCTCCTATCGATTACGAGCAGTACTTC. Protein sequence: CASSLFLGSPIDYEQYF. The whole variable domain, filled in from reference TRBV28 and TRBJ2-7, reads DVKVTQSSRYLVKRTGEKVFLECVQDMDHENMFWYRQDPGLGLRLIYFSYDVKMKEKGDIPEGYSVSREKKERFSLILESASTNQTSMYLCASSLFLGSPIDYEQYFGPGTRLTVT.